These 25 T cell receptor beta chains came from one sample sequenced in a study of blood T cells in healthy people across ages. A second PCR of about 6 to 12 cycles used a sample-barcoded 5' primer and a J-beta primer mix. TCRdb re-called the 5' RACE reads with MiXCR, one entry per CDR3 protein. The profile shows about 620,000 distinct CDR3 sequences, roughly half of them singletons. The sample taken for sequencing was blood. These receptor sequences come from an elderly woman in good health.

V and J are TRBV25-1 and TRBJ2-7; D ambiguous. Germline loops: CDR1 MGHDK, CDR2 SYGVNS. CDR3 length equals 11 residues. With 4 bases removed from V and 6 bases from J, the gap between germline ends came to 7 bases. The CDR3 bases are TGTGCCAGCAGTGTTCACGGCGAGCAGTACTTC. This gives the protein CASSVHGEQYF.

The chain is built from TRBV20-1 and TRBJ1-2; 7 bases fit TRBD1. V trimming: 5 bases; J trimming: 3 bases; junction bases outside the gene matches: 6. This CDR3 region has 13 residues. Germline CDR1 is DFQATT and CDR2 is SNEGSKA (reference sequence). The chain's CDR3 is CSAPRQGHYGYTF. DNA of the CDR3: TGCAGTGCTCCCCGACAGGGCCACTATGGCTACACCTTC.

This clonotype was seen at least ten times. The CDR3 here is CASSQSSPPPSGFSYEQYF. The CDR3 DNA sequence: TGCGCCAGCAGCCAATCGTCTCCCCCTCCCAGCGGATTCTCCTACGAGCAGTACTTC. V gene TRBV4-1 combines with J gene TRBJ2-7; the D gene is possibly TRBD2 (5 bases). V lost 2 bases and J 0 bases, leaving 23 bases between the germline ends. The CDR3 is made up of 19 amino acids. Germline V lookup: CDR1 MGHRA, CDR2 YSYEKL.

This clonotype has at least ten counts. DNA for the CDR3: TGTGCCACCAGCCCTCCTAGTTGGGCTCGCAATCAGCCCCAGCATTTT. It translates to CATSPPSWARNQPQHF. The rearrangement links TRBV15 to TRBJ1-5; no reliable D call. Trimming took 5 bases from V and 2 from J, leaving 16 bases between them. Germline-derived CDR1 and CDR2 are LNHNV and YYDKDF (reference sequence). The CDR3 is 16 amino acids.

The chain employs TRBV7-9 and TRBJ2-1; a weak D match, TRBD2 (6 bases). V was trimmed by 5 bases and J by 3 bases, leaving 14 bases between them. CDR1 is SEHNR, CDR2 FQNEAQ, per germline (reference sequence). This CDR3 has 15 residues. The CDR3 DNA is TGTGCCAGCAGCCCGGAGGCGGGAAACTACAATGAGCAGTTCTTC. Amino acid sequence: CASSPEAGNYNEQFF. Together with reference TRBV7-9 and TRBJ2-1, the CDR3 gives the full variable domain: DTGVSQNPRHKITKRGQNVTFRCDPISEHNRLYWYRQTLGQGPEFLTYFQNEAQLEKSRLLSDRFSAERPKGSFSTLEIQRTEQGDSAMYLCASSPEAGNYNEQFFGPGTRLTVL.

CDR3 DNA sequence: TGCGCCAGCAGTGAGTCGGACAGGGGTCAGCCCCAGCATTTT. It translates to CASSESDRGQPQHF. The rearrangement links TRBV10-2 to TRBJ1-5, with 9 bases matching TRBD1. Per the germline V gene, CDR1 is WSHSY and CDR2 is SAAADI. This CDR3 region has 14 residues. Trimming cost V 0 bases and J 6 bases; bases outside gene matches: 0.

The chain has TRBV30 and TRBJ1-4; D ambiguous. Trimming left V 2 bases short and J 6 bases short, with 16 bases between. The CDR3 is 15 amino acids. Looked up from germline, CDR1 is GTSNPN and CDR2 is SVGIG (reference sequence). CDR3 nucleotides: TGTGCCTGGAGTCCCGATGGAAGGGCTGATGAAAAACTGTTTTTT. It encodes CAWSPDGRADEKLFF.

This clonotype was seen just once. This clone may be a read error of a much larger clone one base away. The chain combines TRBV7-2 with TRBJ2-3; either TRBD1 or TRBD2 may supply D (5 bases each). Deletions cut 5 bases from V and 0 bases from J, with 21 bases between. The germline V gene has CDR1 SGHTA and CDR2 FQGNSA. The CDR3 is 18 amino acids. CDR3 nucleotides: TGTACCAGCAGCCGGAGGACTGGGGACCCCGCTAGCACAGATACGCAGTATTTT. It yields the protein CTSSRRTGDPASTDTQYF.

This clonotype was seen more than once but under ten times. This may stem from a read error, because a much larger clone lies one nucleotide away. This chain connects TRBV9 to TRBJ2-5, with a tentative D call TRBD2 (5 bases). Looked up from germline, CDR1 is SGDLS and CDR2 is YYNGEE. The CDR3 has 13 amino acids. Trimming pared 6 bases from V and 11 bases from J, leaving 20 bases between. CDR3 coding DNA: TGTGCCAGCACCGCCCGGGGTTACAATGAGCAGTACTTC. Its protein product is CASTARGYNEQYF.

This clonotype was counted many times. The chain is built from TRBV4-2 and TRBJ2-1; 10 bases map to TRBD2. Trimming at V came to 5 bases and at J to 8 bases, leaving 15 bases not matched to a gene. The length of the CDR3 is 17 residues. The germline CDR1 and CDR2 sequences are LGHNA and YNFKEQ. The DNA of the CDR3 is TGTGCCAGCAGCTCTCGCCTCTTAGCGGGGGGTGTATATGAGCAGTTCTTC. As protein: CASSSRLLAGGVYEQFF.

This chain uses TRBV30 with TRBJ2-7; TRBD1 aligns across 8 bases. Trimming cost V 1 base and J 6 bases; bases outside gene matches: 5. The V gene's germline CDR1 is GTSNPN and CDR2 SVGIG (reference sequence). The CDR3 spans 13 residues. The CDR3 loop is CAWSGGQAGEQYF. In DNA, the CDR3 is TGTGCCTGGAGTGGGGGACAGGCCGGCGAGCAGTACTTC.

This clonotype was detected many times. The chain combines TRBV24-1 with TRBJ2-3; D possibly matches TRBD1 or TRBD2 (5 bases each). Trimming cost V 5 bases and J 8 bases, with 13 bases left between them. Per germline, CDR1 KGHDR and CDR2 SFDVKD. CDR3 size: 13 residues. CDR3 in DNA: TGTGCCACCAGTGGGGACGCGCGTCGTACGCAGTATTTT. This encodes CATSGDARRTQYF.

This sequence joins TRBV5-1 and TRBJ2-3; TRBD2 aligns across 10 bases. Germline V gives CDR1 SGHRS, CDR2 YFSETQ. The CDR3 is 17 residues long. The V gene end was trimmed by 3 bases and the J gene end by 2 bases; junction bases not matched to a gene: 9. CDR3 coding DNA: TGCGCCAGCAGCTCGGAACTAGCGGGGACTATCACAGATACGCAGTATTTT. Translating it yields CASSSELAGTITDTQYF. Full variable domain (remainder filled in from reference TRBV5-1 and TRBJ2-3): KAGVTQTPRYLIKTRGQQVTLSCSPISGHRSVSWYQQTPGQGLQFLFEYFSETQRNKGNFPGRFSGRQFSNSRSEMNVSTLELGDSALYLCASSSELAGTITDTQYFGPGTRLTVL.

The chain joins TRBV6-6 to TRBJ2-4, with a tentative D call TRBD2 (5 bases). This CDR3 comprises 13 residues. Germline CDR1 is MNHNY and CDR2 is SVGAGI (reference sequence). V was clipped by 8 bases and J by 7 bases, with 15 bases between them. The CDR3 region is CASLSAGMNIQYF. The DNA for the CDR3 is TGTGCCAGCCTTAGCGCAGGCATGAACATTCAGTACTTC.

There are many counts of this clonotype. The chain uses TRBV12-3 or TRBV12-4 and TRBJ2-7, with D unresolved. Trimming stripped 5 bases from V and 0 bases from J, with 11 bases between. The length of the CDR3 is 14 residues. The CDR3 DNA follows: TGTGCCAGCAGTACGACCCGGAGCTCCTACGAGCAGTACTTC. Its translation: CASSTTRSSYEQYF.

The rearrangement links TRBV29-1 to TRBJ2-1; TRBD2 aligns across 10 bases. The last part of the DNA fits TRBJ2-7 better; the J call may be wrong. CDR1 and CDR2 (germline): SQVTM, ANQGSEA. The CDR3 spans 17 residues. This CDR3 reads CSVRTSGKGFSYNEQYF. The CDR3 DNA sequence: TGCAGCGTTCGAACTAGCGGGAAGGGATTCTCCTACAATGAGCAGTACTTC.

CDR3 DNA: TGCGCCAGCAGCTTTACCGGACGATCCTACGAGCAGTACTTC. Translation: CASSFTGRSYEQYF. The J gene is TRBJ2-7, the V gene TRBV5-1; D uncertain. CDR3 length: 14 amino acids. CDR1 and CDR2 (germline): SGHRS, YFSETQ. V dropped 2 bases and J dropped 1 base, with 10 bases sitting between them.

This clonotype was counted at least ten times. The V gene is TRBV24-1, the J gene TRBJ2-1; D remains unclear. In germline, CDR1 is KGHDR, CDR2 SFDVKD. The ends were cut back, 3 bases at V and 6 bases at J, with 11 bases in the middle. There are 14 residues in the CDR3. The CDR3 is CATSDTRLFNEQFF. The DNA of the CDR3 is TGTGCCACCAGTGATACCCGACTCTTCAATGAGCAGTTCTTC.

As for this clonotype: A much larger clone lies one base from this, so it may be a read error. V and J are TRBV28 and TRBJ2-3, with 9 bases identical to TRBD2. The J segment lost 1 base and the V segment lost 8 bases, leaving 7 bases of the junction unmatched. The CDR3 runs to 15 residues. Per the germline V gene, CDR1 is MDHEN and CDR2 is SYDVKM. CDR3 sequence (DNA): TGTGCCAGCGGGACAGCGGGAGGAGGCACAGATACGCAGTATTTT. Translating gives CASGTAGGGTDTQYF.

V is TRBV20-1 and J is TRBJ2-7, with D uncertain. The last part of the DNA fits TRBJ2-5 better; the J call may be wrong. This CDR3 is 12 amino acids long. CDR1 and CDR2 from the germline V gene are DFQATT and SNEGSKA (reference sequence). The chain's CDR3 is CSARVGIETQYF. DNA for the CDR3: TGCAGTGCTAGAGTGGGGATTGAGACCCAGTACTTC.

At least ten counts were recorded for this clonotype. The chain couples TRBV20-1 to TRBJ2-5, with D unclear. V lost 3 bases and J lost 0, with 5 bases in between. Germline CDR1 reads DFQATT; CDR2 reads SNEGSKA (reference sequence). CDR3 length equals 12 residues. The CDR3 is CSARADQETQYF. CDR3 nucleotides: TGCAGTGCTAGGGCAGACCAAGAGACCCAGTACTTC.

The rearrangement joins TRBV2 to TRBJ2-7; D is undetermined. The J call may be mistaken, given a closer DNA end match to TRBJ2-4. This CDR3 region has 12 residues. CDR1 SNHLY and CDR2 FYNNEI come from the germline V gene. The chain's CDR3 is CASRVTRNIQYF. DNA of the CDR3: TGTGCCAGCAGGGTAACGAGAAACATTCAGTACTTC.

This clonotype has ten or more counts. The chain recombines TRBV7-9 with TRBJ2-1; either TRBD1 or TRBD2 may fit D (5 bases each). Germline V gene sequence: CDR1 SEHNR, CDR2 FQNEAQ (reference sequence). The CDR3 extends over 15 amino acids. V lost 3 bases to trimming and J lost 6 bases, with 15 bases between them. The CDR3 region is CASSLGRGRTNEQFF. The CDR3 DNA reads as TGTGCCAGCAGCTTGGGAAGGGGACGTACCAATGAGCAGTTCTTC.

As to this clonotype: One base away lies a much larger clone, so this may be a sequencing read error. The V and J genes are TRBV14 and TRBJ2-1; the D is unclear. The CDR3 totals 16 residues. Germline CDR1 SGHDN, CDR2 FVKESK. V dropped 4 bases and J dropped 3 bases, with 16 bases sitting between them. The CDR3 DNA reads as TGTGCCAGCAGCCGAAGGGTCGGGTTCGGCTACAATGAGCAGTTCTTC. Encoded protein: CASSRRVGFGYNEQFF.

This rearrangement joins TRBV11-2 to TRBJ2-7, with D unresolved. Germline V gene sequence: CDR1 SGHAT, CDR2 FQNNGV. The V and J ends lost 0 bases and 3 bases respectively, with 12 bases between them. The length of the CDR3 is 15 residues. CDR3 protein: CASSLETSSLYEQYF. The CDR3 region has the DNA TGTGCCAGCAGCTTAGAAACCAGTTCCCTCTACGAGCAGTACTTC.